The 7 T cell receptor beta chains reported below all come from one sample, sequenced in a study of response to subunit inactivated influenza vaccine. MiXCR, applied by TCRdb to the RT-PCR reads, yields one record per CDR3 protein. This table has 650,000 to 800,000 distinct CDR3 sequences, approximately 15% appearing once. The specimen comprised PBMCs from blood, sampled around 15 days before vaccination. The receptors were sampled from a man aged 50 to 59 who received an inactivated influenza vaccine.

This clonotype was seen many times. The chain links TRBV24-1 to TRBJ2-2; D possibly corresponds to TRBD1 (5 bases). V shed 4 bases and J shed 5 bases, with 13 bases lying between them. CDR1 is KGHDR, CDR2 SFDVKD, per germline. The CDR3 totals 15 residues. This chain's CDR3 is CATSDWTRPTGELFF. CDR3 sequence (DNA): TGTGCCACCAGTGACTGGACACGACCGACCGGGGAGCTGTTTTTT.

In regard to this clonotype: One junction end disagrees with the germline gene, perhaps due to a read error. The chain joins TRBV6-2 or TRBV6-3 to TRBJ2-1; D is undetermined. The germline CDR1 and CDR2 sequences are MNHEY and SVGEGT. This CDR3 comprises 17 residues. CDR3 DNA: TGTACCAGCAGTTCCCCGAGTTCTCCTAGCTCCTACAATGAGCAGTTCTTC. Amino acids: CTSSSPSSPSSYNEQFF.

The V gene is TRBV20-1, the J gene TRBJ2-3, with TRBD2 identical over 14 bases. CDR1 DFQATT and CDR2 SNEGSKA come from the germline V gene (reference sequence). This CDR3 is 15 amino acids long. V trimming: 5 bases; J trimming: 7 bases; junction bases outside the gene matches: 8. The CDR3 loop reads CSAGPGLAGVNTQYF. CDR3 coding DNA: TGCAGTGCTGGCCCGGGACTAGCGGGAGTTAATACGCAGTATTTT.

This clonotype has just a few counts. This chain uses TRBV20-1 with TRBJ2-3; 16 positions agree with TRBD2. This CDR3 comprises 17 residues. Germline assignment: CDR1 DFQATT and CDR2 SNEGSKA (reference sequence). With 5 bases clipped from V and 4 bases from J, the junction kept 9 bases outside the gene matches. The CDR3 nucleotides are TGCAGTGCTGCCCCGGGACTAGCGGGGGGGCCGTCAGATACGCAGTATTTT. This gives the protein CSAAPGLAGGPSDTQYF.

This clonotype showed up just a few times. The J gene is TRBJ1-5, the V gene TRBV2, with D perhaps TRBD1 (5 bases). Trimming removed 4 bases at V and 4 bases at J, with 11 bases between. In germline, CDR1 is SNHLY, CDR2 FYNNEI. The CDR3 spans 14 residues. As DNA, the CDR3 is TGTGCCAGCAGTGGACAGACTAGAAATCAGCCCCAGCATTTT. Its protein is CASSGQTRNQPQHF.

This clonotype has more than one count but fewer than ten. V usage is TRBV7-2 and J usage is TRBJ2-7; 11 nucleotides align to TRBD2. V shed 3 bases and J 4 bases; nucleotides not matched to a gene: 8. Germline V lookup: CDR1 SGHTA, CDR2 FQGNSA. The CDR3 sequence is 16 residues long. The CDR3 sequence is CASSLDSGGAIYEQYF. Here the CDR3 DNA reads TGTGCCAGCAGCTTGGATAGCGGGGGGGCCATTTACGAGCAGTACTTC. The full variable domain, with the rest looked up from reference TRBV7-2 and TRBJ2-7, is GAGVSQSPSNKVTEKGKDVELRCDPISGHTALYWYRQSLGQGLEFLIYFQGNSAPDKSGLPSDRFSAERTGGSVSTLTIQRTQQEDSAVYLCASSLDSGGAIYEQYFGPGTRLTVT.

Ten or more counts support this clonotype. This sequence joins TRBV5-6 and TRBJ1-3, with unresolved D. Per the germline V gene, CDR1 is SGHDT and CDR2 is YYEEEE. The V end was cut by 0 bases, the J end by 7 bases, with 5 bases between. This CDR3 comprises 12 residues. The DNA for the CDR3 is TGTGCCAGCAGCTTGGGATACAACACCATATATTTT. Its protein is CASSLGYNTIYF.